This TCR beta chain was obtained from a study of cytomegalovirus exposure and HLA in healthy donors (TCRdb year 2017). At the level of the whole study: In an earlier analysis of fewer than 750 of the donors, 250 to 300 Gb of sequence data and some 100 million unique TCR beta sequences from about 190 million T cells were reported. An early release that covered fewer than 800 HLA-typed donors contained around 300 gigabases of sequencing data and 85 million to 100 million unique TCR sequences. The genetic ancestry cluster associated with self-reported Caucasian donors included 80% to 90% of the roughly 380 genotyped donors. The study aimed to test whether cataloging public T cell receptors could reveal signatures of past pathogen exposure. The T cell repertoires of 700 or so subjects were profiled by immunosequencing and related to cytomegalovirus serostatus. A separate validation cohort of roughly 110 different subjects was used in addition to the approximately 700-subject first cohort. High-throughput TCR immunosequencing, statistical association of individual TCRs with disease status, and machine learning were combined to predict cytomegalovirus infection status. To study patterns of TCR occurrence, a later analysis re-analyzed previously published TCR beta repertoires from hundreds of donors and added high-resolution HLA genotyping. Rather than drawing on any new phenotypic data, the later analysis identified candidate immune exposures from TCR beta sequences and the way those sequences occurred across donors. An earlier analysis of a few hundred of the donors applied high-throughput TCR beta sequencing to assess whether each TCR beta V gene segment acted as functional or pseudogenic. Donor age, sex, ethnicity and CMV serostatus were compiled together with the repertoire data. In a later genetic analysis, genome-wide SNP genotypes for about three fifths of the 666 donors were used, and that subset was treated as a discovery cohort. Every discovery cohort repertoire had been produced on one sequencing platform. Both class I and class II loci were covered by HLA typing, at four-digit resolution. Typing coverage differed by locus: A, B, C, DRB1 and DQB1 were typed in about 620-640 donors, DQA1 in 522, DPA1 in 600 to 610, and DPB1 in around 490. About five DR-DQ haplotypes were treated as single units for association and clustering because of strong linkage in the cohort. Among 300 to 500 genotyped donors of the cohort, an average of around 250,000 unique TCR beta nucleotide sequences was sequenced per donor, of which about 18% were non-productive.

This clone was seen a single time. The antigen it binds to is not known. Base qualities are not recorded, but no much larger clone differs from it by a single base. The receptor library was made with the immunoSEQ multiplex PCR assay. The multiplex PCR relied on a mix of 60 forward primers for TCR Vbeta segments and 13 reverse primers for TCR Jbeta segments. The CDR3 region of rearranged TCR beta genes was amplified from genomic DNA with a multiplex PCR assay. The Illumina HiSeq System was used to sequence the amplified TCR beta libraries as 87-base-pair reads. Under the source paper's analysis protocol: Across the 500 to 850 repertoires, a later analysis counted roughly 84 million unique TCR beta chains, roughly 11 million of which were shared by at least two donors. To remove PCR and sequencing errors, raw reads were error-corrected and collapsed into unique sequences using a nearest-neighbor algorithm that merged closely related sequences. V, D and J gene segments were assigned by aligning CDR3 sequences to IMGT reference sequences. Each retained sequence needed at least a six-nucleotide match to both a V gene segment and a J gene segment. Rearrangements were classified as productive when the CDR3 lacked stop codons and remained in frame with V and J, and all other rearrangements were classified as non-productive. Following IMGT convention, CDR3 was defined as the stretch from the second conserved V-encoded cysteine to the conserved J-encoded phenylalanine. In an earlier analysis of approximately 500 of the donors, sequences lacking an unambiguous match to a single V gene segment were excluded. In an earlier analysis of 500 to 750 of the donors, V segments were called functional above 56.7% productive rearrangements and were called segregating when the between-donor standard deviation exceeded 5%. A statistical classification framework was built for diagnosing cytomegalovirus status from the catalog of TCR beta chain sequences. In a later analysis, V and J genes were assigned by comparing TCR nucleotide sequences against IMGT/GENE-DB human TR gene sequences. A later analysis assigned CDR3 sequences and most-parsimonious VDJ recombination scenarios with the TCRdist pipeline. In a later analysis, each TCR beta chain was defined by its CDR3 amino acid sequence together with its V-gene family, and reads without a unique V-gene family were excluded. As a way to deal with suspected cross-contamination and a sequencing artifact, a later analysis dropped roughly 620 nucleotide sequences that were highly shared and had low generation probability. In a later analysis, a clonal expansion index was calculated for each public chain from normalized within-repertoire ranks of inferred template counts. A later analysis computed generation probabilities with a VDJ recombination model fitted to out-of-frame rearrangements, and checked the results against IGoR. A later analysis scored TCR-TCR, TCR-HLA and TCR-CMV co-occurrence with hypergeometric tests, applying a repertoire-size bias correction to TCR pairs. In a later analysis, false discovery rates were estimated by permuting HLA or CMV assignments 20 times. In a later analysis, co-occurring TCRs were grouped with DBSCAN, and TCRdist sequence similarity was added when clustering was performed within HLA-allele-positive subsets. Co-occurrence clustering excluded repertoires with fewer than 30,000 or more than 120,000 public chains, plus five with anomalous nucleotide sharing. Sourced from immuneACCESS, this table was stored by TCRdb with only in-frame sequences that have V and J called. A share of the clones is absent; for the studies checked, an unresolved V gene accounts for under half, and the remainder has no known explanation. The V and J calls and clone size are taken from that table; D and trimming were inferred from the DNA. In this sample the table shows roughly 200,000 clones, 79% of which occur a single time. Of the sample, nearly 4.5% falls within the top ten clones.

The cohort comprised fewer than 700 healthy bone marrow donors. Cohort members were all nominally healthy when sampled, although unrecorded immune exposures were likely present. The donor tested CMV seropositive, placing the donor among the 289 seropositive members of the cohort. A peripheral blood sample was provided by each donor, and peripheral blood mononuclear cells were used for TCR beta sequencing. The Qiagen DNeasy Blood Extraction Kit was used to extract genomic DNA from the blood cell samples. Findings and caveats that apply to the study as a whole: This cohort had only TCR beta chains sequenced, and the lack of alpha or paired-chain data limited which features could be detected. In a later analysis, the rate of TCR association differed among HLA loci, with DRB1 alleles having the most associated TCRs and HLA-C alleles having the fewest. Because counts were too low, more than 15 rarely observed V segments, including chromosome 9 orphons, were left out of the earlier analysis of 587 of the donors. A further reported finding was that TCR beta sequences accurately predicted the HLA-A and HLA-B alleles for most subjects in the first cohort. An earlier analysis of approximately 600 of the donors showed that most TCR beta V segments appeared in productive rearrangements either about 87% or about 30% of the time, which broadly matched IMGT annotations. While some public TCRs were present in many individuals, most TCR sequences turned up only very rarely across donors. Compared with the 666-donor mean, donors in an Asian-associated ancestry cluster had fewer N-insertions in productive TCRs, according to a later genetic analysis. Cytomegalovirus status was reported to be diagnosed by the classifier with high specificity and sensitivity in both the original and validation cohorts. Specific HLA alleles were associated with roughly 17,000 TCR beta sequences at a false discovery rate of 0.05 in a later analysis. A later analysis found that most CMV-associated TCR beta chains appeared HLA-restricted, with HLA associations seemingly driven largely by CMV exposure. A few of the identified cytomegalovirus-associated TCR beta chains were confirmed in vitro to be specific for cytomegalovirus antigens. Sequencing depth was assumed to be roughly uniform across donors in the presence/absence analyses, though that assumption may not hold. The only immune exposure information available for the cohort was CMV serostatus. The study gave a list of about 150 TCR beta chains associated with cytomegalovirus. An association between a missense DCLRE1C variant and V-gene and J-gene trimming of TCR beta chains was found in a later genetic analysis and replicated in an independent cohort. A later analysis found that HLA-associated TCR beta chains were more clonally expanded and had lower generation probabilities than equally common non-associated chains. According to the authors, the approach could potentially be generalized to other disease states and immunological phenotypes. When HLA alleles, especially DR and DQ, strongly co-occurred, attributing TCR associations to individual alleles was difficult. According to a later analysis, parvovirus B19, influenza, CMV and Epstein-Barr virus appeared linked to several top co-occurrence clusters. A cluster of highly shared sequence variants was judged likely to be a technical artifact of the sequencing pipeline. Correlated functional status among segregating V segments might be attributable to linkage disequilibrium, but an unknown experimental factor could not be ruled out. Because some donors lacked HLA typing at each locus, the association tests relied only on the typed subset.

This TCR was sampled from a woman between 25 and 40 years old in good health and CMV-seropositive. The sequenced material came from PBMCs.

The CDR3 reads as follows: CASSILGGLGYTF. The sequenced DNA: TGTGCCAGTAGTATTCTAGGGGGCCTTGGCTACACCTTC. The chain couples TRBV19 to TRBJ1-2, with TRBD1 matching 7 junction bases. Including the terminal cysteine and phenylalanine, the CDR3 comprises 13 residues. Solely the CDR3 DNA is kept, with 39 bases framed from the first base. Here V drops 3 bases and J drops 7 bases, and the junction holds 5 bases not matched to any gene. Sequences LNHDA (CDR1) and SQIVND (CDR2) are obtained from the germline V gene (reference sequence).